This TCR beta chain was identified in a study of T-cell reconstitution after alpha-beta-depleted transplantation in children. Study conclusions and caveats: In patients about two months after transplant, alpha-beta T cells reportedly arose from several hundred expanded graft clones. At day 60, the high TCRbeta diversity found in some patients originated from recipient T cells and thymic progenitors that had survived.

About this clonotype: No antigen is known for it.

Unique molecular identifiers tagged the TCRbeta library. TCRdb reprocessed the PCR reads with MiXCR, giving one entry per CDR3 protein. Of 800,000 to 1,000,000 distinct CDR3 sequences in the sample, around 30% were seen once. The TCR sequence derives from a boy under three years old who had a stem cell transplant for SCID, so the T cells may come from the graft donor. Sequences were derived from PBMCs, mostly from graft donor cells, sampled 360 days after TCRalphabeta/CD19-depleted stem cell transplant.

CDR3 sequence: CASSLVSRNWGNTEAFF. Written as DNA, the CDR3 is TGCGCCAGCAGCTTGGTCTCCAGGAATTGGGGGAACACTGAAGCTTTCTTT. The genes are TRBV5-1 and TRBJ1-1; unclear D gene. CDR1 and CDR2 (germline): SGHRS, YFSETQ. Trimming took off 0 bases at V and 1 base at J, with 16 bases between the two ends. The CDR3 is 17 amino acids.